The clone carrying this T cell receptor beta chain was counted between two and nine times. Germline lookup yields CDR1 SGHNT and CDR2 YYREEE (reference sequence). The CDR3 is 16 residues long. The ends were cut back, 4 bases at V and 2 bases at J, with 19 bases in the middle. These data are taken from a study of tumour-infiltrating T cells in Burkitt lymphoma. Study overall: Overall and progression-free survival were predicted by productive clonality.

The table came from immunoSEQ multiplex PCR; TCRdb's copy has only in-frame clones and leaves some out. The sample has several thousand clones, approximately 16% seen once. The receptor's source is a human donor with diffuse large B-cell lymphoma. Some clones in this sample may be carry-over from other donors' samples. The rearrangement links TRBV5-4 to TRBJ2-7; a weak D match, TRBD1 (5 bases). Material: tumor tissue. The CDR3 DNA reads TGTGCCAGCAGCATAAACGGAAGGACAACTACCTACGAGCAGTACTTC. It translates to CASSINGRTTTYEQYF.